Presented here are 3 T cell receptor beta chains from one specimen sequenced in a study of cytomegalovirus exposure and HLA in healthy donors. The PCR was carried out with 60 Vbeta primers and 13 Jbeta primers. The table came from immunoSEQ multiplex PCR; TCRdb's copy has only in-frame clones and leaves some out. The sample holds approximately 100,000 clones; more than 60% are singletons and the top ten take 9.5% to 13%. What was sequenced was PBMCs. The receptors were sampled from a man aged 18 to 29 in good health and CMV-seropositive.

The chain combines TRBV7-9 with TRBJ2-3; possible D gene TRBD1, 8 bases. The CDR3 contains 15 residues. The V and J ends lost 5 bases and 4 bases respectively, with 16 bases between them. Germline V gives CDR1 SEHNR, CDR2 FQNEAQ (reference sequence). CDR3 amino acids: CASSLQGGDADTQYF. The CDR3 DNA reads TGTGCCAGCAGCCTACAGGGGGGGGATGCAGATACGCAGTATTTT.

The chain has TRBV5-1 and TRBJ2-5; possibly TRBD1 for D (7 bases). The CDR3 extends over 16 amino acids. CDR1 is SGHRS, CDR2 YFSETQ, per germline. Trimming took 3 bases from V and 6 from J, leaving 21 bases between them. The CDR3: CASSWGERGRAKTQYF. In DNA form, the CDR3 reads TGCGCCAGCAGCTGGGGGGAGAGGGGGCGCGCGAAGACCCAGTACTTC.

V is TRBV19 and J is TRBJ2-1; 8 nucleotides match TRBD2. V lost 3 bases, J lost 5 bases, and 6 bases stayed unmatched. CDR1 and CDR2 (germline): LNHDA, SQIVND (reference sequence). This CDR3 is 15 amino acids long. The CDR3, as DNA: TGTGCCAGTAGTATCTACGGGGGGGCTGACAATGAGCAGTTCTTC. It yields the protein CASSIYGGADNEQFF.